Shown below are 12 T cell receptor beta chains from a single sample sequenced in a study of blood T cells in healthy people across ages. A second about 6 to 11 cycle PCR used barcoded and J-beta primers. TCRdb re-derived calls from the 5' RACE reads in MiXCR, one entry per CDR3 protein. This repertoire shows 1.4 million to 1.5 million distinct CDR3 sequences, around 42% found once; its top ten account for around 8%. The sample taken for sequencing was blood. The receptors were gathered from a woman aged 18-35 years in good health.

The chain is built from TRBV7-9 and TRBJ1-6, with D maybe TRBD1 (6 bases). CDR3 length: 15 amino acids. CDR1 and CDR2 from the germline V gene are SEHNR and FQNEAQ (reference sequence). V was trimmed by 4 bases and J by 9 bases, leaving 16 bases between them. The CDR3 protein is CASSWGADLSSPLHF. The DNA of the CDR3 is TGTGCCAGCAGCTGGGGGGCAGATTTGAGTTCACCCCTCCACTTT.

The chain joins TRBV7-2 to TRBJ2-1, with TRBD2 identical over 14 bases. The CDR3 covers 16 residues. V lost 5 bases, J lost 10 bases, and 10 bases stayed unmatched. Per germline, CDR1 SGHTA and CDR2 FQGNSA. The chain's CDR3 is CASSREGTSGSREQFF. The CDR3 nucleotides are TGTGCCAGCAGCCGAGAGGGGACTAGCGGGAGCCGGGAGCAGTTCTTC.

J is TRBJ2-3 and V is TRBV4-2; TRBD2 agrees at 9 bases. Trimming at V came to 2 bases and at J to 4 bases, leaving 7 bases not matched to a gene. Germline values: CDR1 LGHNA, CDR2 YNFKEQ. The CDR3 is made up of 16 amino acids. CDR3 in amino acids: CASSQSGTSISDTQYF. The DNA for the CDR3 is TGTGCCAGCAGCCAATCGGGGACTAGCATCTCAGATACGCAGTATTTT.

The sample holds a few counts of this clonotype. This chain uses TRBV20-1 with TRBJ1-2, with D possibly TRBD1 on 5 matching bases. The CDR3 has 13 amino acids. CDR1 and CDR2 from the germline V gene are DFQATT and SNEGSKA (reference sequence). The V end was cut by 5 bases, the J end by 2 bases, with 12 bases between. The CDR3 reads CSAAGVINYGYTF. The CDR3 coding sequence is TGCAGTGCTGCGGGGGTGATCAACTATGGCTACACCTTC.

The chain recombines TRBV28 with TRBJ2-1, with 12 bases aligning to TRBD2. This CDR3 contains 16 residues. With V trimmed by 6 bases and J by 4 bases, 7 bases remained unmatched. Germline CDR1 reads MDHEN; CDR2 reads SYDVKM. The chain's CDR3 is CASRKLLAGGYNEQFF. For the CDR3, the DNA is TGTGCCAGCAGGAAATTGCTAGCGGGGGGGTACAATGAGCAGTTCTTC.

This clonotype was recorded a few times. This chain connects TRBV20-1 to TRBJ2-3, with D perhaps matching TRBD2 (6 bases). This CDR3 region has 13 residues. Between the trimmed V and J ends, which lost 6 bases and 6 bases, there was a span of 16 bases. Germline V CDR1 and CDR2: DFQATT, SNEGSKA (reference sequence). The CDR3 protein is CSARDSRLDTQYF. In DNA form, the CDR3 reads TGCAGTGCCCGGGACTCCCGCTTGGATACGCAGTATTTT.

Comments on this clonotype: The junction does not match germline at one end; this may be a read error. DNA of the CDR3: TGTGCCAGCAGTCTAGCGGGGGGGCTTATGGAGCTGTTTTTT. Translation gives CASSLAGGLMELFF. V usage is TRBV12-3 or TRBV12-4 and J usage is TRBJ2-2; 12 bases match TRBD2. The length of the CDR3 is 14 residues.

The chain links TRBV7-8 to TRBJ1-2; a possible D gene is TRBD1 (6 bases). Trimming cost V 2 bases and J 0 bases, with 10 bases left between them. Germline CDR1 is SGHVS and CDR2 is FQNEAQ. The CDR3 contains 15 residues. The CDR3 sequence is CASSLKDSPNYGYTF. CDR3 coding DNA: TGTGCCAGCAGCTTAAAGGACAGCCCTAACTATGGCTACACCTTC.

About this clonotype itself: At one boundary the junction diverges from the germline segment, which might be a read error. The rearrangement links TRBV5-1 to TRBJ2-5, with TRBD1 matching over 8 bases. This CDR3 is 16 amino acids long. CDR1 SGHRS and CDR2 YFSETQ come from the germline V gene. This CDR3 is CAGSSLGQENQETQYF. CDR3 nucleotide sequence: TGCGCCGGCAGCTCACTGGGACAGGAAAATCAAGAGACCCAGTACTTC. The full variable domain, with the rest looked up from reference TRBV5-1 and TRBJ2-5, is KAGVTQTPRYLIKTRGQQVTLSCSPISGHRSVSWYQQTPGQGLQFLFEYFSETQRNKGNFPGRFSGRQFSNSRSEMNVSTLELGDSALYLCAGSSLGQENQETQYFGPGTRLLVL.

The rearrangement links TRBV30 to TRBJ2-1; tentative D call: TRBD2 (6 bases). This CDR3 is built from 14 residues. Germline V lookup: CDR1 GTSNPN, CDR2 SVGIG (reference sequence). V lost 2 bases, J lost 9 bases, and 17 bases lay in between. CDR3 loop: CAWSQVLGGREQFF. As DNA, the CDR3 is TGTGCCTGGAGTCAGGTACTCGGGGGTCGTGAGCAGTTCTTC.

This clonotype was detected a few times. Here the CDR3 DNA reads TGCAGTGGGCGAACAGGGGCCACCGGGGAGCTGTTTTTT. The encoded protein is CSGRTGATGELFF. V gene TRBV20-1 combines with J gene TRBJ2-2; TRBD1 matches at 7 bases. The V and J ends lost 7 bases and 4 bases, in that order; junction bases with no gene match: 6. The CDR3 has 13 residues. Per germline, CDR1 DFQATT and CDR2 SNEGSKA (reference sequence).

This clonotype showed up many times. V usage is TRBV6-5 and J usage is TRBJ1-2, with D unresolved. Germline V gene sequence: CDR1 MNHEY, CDR2 SVGAGI. The V and J ends lost 7 bases and 2 bases respectively, with 5 bases between them. This CDR3 comprises 11 residues. CDR3 coding DNA: TGTGCCAGCATGGGGAACTATGGCTACACCTTC. Amino acids: CASMGNYGYTF.